One and the same sample provided the 13 T cell receptor beta chains below, sequenced in a study of blood T cells in healthy people across ages. Using a J-beta primer mix together with a sample-barcoded 5' primer, a second PCR was run for about 7 to 12 cycles. MiXCR, run by TCRdb on the 5' RACE reads, gives a single entry per CDR3 protein. This table has some 1.4 million distinct CDR3 sequences, 35% to 45% appearing once. Sequenced sample: blood. The receptor source for this set is a woman aged 18-30 years in good health.

The rearrangement links TRBV20-1 to TRBJ2-1; either TRBD1 or TRBD2 may fit D (6 bases each). The germline gives CDR1 DFQATT, CDR2 SNEGSKA (reference sequence). The V gene lost 5 bases and the J gene lost 8 bases, with 22 bases spanning the gap. This CDR3 is 15 amino acids long. This chain's CDR3 is CSAPSSEREGDEQFF. CDR3 DNA: TGCAGTGCTCCCTCTAGCGAGAGAGAGGGGGATGAGCAGTTCTTC.

The V gene is TRBV30, the J gene TRBJ1-5; possible D gene TRBD1, 5 bases. Trimming pared 3 bases from V and 0 bases from J, leaving 9 bases between. Per germline, CDR1 GTSNPN and CDR2 SVGIG (reference sequence). The CDR3 has 14 amino acids. The CDR3 loop reads CAWRDTFSNQPQHF. The CDR3, as DNA: TGTGCCTGGAGGGACACTTTTAGCAATCAGCCCCAGCATTTT.

The chain links TRBV20-1 to TRBJ2-2; TRBD2 is a possible D gene (6 bases). Germline assignment: CDR1 DFQATT and CDR2 SNEGSKA (reference sequence). There are 13 residues in the CDR3. The V end was cut by 6 bases, the J end by 7 bases, with 15 bases between. In nucleotides, the CDR3 is TGCAGTGCCCCCCTCCGGAGGGACGGGGAGCTGTTTTTT. Translating gives CSAPLRRDGELFF.

The V gene is TRBV6-2 or TRBV6-3, the J gene TRBJ1-1, with D unresolved. Looked up from germline, CDR1 is MNHEY and CDR2 is SVGEGT. Trimming left V 2 bases short and J 0 bases short, with 10 bases between. The CDR3 consists of 15 residues. The CDR3 bases are TGTGCCAGCAGTTACCCAAAACAGATGAACACTGAAGCTTTCTTT. It is translated as CASSYPKQMNTEAFF.

This chain uses TRBV6-5 with TRBJ2-7; 7 bases line up with TRBD1. Unmatched junction bases numbered 7, after V lost 6 bases and J lost 2 bases. Germline-derived CDR1 and CDR2 are MNHEY and SVGAGI. This CDR3 region has 14 residues. DNA for the CDR3: TGTGCCAGCAGAACCCTGGGACAGCCCTACGAGCAGTACTTC. Its protein product is CASRTLGQPYEQYF.

CDR3 in DNA: TGCAGTGCTTCAGCTCCGGGACAGGGCTACGAGCAGTACTTC. Residues: CSASAPGQGYEQYF. This chain connects TRBV20-1 to TRBJ2-7, with TRBD1 identical over 9 bases. Trimming cost V 5 bases and J 3 bases; bases outside gene matches: 8. CDR1 is DFQATT and CDR2 is SNEGSKA in the germline V gene (reference sequence). The CDR3 spans 14 residues.

The V and J genes are TRBV10-3 and TRBJ1-5, with D uncertain. The germline V gene has CDR1 ENHRY and CDR2 SYGVKD. CDR3 length: 13 residues. V was pared by 3 bases and J by 5 bases, with 8 bases between. Here the CDR3 reads CAISEDGYQPQHF. The DNA of the CDR3 is TGTGCCATCAGTGAAGACGGGTATCAGCCCCAGCATTTT.

The V and J genes are TRBV3-1 and TRBJ2-7; 12 bases are a match to TRBD2. The CDR3 is made up of 16 amino acids. The V segment lost 1 base and the J segment 4 bases; nucleotides outside the gene matches: 5. Germline CDR1 and CDR2: LGHDT and YNNKEL (reference sequence). DNA of the CDR3: TGTGCCAGCAGCCAAGCGGTGACTAGCGGGAGTTACGAGCAGTACTTC. Protein sequence: CASSQAVTSGSYEQYF.

This clonotype has a handful of counts. The chain couples TRBV27 to TRBJ2-7; D unclear. The CDR3 spans 13 residues. Germline lookup yields CDR1 MNHEY and CDR2 SMNVEV (reference sequence). V shed 3 bases and J shed 6 bases, with 12 bases lying between them. The CDR3 sequence: CASSFGRLSEQYF. Here the CDR3 DNA reads TGTGCCAGCAGTTTTGGCAGGTTGTCCGAGCAGTACTTC.

This chain connects TRBV21-1 to TRBJ2-5; the tabulated D call, TRBD1, remains unverified against the DNA. TRBV21-1 is reported as a pseudogene. The CDR3 length is 14 residues. CDR3 sequence (DNA): TGTGCCAGCAGCTGCCGGGACAGGCCGAATGAGCAGTACTTC. This sequence encodes CASSCRDRPNEQYF.

The chain joins TRBV2 to TRBJ2-3; possibly TRBD2 for D (6 bases). Germline CDR1 SNHLY, CDR2 FYNNEI. The CDR3 covers 16 residues. V shed 0 bases and J shed 2 bases, with 12 bases lying between them. As DNA, the CDR3 is TGTGCCAGCAGTGAAGCGCGGGCGGGGAACACAGATACGCAGTATTTT. Translation: CASSEARAGNTDTQYF.

This chain connects TRBV28 to TRBJ2-5; D is ambiguous. The J call may be faulty, since TRBJ2-7 better matches the DNA end. The germline gives CDR1 MDHEN, CDR2 SYDVKM. The CDR3 is 12 residues long. The CDR3 DNA reads as TGTGCCAGCAGTATCCCGTACACCGAGCAGTACTTC. Residues: CASSIPYTEQYF.

This rearrangement joins TRBV28 to TRBJ1-3, with unresolved D. The V gene lost 5 bases and the J gene lost 2 bases, with 7 bases spanning the gap. The CDR3 spans 13 residues. The germline V gene has CDR1 MDHEN and CDR2 SYDVKM. The CDR3 sequence: CASSPTAGNTIYF. CDR3 sequence (DNA): TGTGCCAGCAGTCCCACCGCTGGAAACACCATATATTTT.